The clone carrying this T cell receptor beta chain was observed once. The record originates from a study of blood T cell repertoires in COVID-19. Germline V CDR1 and CDR2: LNHDA, SQIVND (reference sequence). V was shortened by 1 base and J by 5 bases, with 11 bases between the two germline ends. The CDR3 totals 14 residues. In the original analysis: Amplified reference gene primers provided the basis for estimating nucleated cell counts. Sequencing was performed with immunoSEQ multiplex PCR; in TCRdb, only in-frame clones are kept and a portion is missing. V and J calls and clone size come straight from that table; D and trimming were deduced from the DNA. The sample carries about 110,000 clones, 75% to 90% recorded once.

The specimen sequenced was peripheral blood. J is TRBJ1-2 and V is TRBV19; D is perhaps TRBD1 (5 bases). The TCR originated in a woman over 75 with acute or convalescent COVID-19. The CDR3 DNA reads as TGTGCCAGTAGTATAGGTCGGGGGAGGTATGGCTACACCTTC. Encoded protein: CASSIGRGRYGYTF.